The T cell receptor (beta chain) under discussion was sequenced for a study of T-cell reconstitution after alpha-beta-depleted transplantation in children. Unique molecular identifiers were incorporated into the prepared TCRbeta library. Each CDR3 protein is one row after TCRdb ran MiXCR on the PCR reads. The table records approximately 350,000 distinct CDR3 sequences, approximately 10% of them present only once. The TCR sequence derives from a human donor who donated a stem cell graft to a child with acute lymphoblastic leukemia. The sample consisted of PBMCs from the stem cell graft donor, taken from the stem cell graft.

CDR3 DNA: TGTGCCAGCAGCTTATCTCACTTTGAGCTGTTTTTT. Its protein product is CASSLSHFELFF. The rearrangement uses TRBV13 and TRBJ2-2; D call uncertain. Germline V CDR1 and CDR2: PRHDT, FYEKMQ (reference sequence). CDR3 size: 12 residues. Deletions cut 2 bases from V and 11 bases from J, with 9 bases between.